This T cell receptor beta chain was recovered during a study of T cells after yellow fever vaccination. Study context: For low cell numbers, libraries were made with SMART-Seq v4 Ultra Low Input.

This clonotype appeared a few times. The antigen is unknown. V lost 0 bases and J lost 3, with 6 bases in between. The germline V gene has CDR1 SGHDT and CDR2 YYEEEE. The CDR3 consists of 14 residues. Using its own MiXCR run on the 5' RACE reads, TCRdb lists one record per CDR3 protein. The data contain some 670,000 distinct CDR3 sequences, 9% to 15% of them singletons. Study-level results: Booster samples showed a return of most primary-vaccination clones (under 98% CD4, 88% CD8). Repertoires sorted by FACS could include abundant clonotypes that are contaminants from the bulk population. Clonotypes shared by both compartments, CD4 and CD8, made up a small share.

This receptor was identified in a man aged 25-40 years who received the YFV17D yellow fever vaccine. Sequenced here: PBMCs, sampled on the day of the yellow fever booster vaccination. V usage is TRBV5-6 and J usage is TRBJ2-2; D is undetermined. The CDR3 reads CASSLATYTGELFF. The CDR3 bases are TGTGCCAGCAGCTTGGCCACCTACACCGGGGAGCTGTTTTTT.